This T cell receptor beta chain is drawn from a study of cytomegalovirus exposure and HLA in healthy donors. The study, taken as a whole, reports: Cytomegalovirus status was reportedly diagnosed by the classifier with high sensitivity and specificity. Specificity for CMV antigens was confirmed in vitro for a few of the CMV-associated chains.

Separate from the roughly 730-subject first cohort, the roughly 110-subject validation cohort was the one that the donors belonged to. On this clone: Its antigen remains unidentified.

Generated by immunoSEQ multiplex PCR, the TCRdb table keeps only in-frame clones and is missing some. The table lists 250,000 to 300,000 clones, about 86% of them singletons. The sequenced material came from PBMCs. This receptor was identified in a woman between 18 and 29 years old in good health and CMV-seronegative.

The CDR3 spells CASSVARDSAYEQYF. In DNA form, the CDR3 reads TGTGCCAGCAGCGTAGCAAGGGACAGCGCCTACGAGCAGTACTTC. The chain combines TRBV9 with TRBJ2-7; 7 bases line up with TRBD1. CDR1 is SGDLS, CDR2 YYNGEE, per germline. The trim removed 0 bases at V and 2 bases at J, leaving 5 bases unmatched. This CDR3 has 15 residues.